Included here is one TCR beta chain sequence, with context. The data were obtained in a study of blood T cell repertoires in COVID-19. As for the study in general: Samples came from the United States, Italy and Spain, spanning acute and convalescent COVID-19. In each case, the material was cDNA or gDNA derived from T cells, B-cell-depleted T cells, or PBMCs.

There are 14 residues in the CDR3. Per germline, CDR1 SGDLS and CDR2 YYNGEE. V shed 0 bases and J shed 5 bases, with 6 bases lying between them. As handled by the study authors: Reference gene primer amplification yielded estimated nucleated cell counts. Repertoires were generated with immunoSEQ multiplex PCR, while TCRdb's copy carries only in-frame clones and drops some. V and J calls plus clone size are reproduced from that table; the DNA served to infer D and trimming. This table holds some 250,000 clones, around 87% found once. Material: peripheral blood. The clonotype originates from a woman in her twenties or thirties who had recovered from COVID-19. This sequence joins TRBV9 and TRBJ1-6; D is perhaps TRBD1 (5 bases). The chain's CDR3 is CASSVVGDNSPLHF. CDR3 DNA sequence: TGTGCCAGCAGCGTAGTAGGGGATAATTCACCCCTCCACTTT.